This T cell receptor (beta chain) was profiled in a study of siplizumab effects on memory and regulatory T cells. Regarding the study as a whole: Where siplizumab was present, mappable alloreactive CD4+ clones averaged around 70% Treg-derived, compared with roughly 26% in controls.

This CDR3 contains 17 residues. Germline CDR1 and CDR2: SGHDN and FVKESK. V shed 1 base and J shed 2 bases, with 18 bases lying between them. In regard to this clone: Its antigen is undetermined.

Assays captured 95,000 to 100,000 TCR templates per sample. Sequenced by immunoSEQ multiplex PCR; TCRdb stores in-frame clones only, minus some. The sample yields about 120,000 clones, roughly 94% seen once. This chain joins TRBV14 and TRBJ2-7; D is uncertain. The source material was non-Treg CD4+ T cells sorted from blood. The source of this sequence is a human donor in good health. The chain's CDR3 is CASSQGWYSSRPYEQYF. The CDR3 DNA reads as TGTGCCAGCAGCCAAGGCTGGTACTCCTCCCGACCCTACGAGCAGTACTTC.